This TCR beta chain was profiled in a study of spatial heterogeneity in lung cancer (dated 2019 in TCRdb). About the study as a whole: Beta-chain transcripts were consistently detected in greater numbers than alpha-chain transcripts, which likely reflects a higher abundance of beta-chain transcripts. The study quantitatively compared TCR alpha and beta repertoires across multiple tumor regions, matched nontumor lung and blood in non-small cell lung cancer. Nonsynonymous mutation counts, determined by whole-exome sequencing of tumor tissue, were related to TCR repertoire features. At surgery, both alpha and beta chains were TCR-sequenced in some 220 tumor regions, approximately 64 matched nontumor lung samples and 50 to 60 PBMC samples. In tumor regions, TCR transcript counts showed a strong correlation with a T cell transcriptional module score from matched bulk RNA-seq. In the raw uncorrected reads, each unique combination of TCR and UMI appeared on average more than ten times. The paper's findings and limits, for the study overall: TCR-seq coverage of tumor T cells was estimated to be only roughly 7.5% for alpha chains and about 13% for beta chains. Counts of ubiquitous and regional expanded TCRs correlated with counts of ubiquitous and regional nonsynonymous mutations, respectively. Additional single-cell paired TCR alpha and beta sequencing was considered necessary to confirm, at a functional level, the hypothesis that regional TCRs recognize regional mutations. The number of expanded intratumoral alpha and beta TCRs correlated with the tumor nonsynonymous mutation count.

Libraries came from 5' RACE. Sequencing took place on a NextSeq 500. In the TCR library protocol, a unique molecular identifier was attached to each TCR cDNA molecule so that PCR and sequencing errors could be corrected. The authors' analysis ran thus. TCR identification, UMI-based error correction and CDR3 extraction were all carried out with Decombinator tools. TCRs above a frequency of 2 per 1,000, corresponding to the top 1% of the tumor frequency distribution, were defined as expanded. Expanded tumor TCRs statistically deemed absent (corrected P<0.05) from at least one tumor region were classed as regional, and all other expanded tumor TCRs were classed as ubiquitous. Each repertoire was subsampled 100 times to 5,000 TCRs, after which Renyi diversity was computed with the R vegan package. To build CDR3 similarity networks, amino acid triplet string-kernel similarity was used, and CDR3s were connected when their pairwise similarity was above 0.82. In TCRdb, the public reads were trimmed at Q25 with fastp and aligned with MiXCR, with productive beta chains retained. Here each entry gathers all rows of one CDR3 protein and keeps the most common genes and DNA. Clone size and V and J calls follow TCRdb, not the original study. The sample records several thousand distinct CDR3 sequences, 8.4% of which are singletons. Around 17% of the sample lies in the top ten.

In the germline V gene, CDR1 corresponds to MDHEN and CDR2 to SYDVKM. V is shortened by 2 bases, J by 9 bases, and the region joining them spans 14 bases. The CDR3 numbers 14 residues from cysteine through phenylalanine. Just CDR3 DNA is preserved here, 42 bases in frame from base 1. Interpreted using the paper, the time point label stands for: sample taken at primary tumor resection. The donors were more than 65 patients from the lung TRACERx cohort who had early-stage, untreated non-small cell lung cancer. TCR sequencing used whole RNA extracted from tumor and nontumor lung tissue, or from cryopreserved PBMC samples, without cell sorting. Only patients for whom sufficient RNA was available from at least two tumor regions were selected for TCR sequencing. Before being selected, tumor and adjacent nontumor lung specimens were reviewed by a lung pathologist. This clonotype showed up many times. Its antigen target is currently unknown. No much larger clone is present one base from it, and per-base qualities are unavailable.

The chain was built from TRBV28 and TRBJ1-5, with no reliable assignment of the D segment. Sequencing was performed on lung tumor tissue, taken at surgery. This TCR derives from a female donor with early-stage non-small cell lung cancer. The CDR3 region reads CASSLTEVPRPQHF. The DNA sequence is TGTGCCAGCAGTTTAACGGAGGTCCCTCGGCCCCAGCATTTT.